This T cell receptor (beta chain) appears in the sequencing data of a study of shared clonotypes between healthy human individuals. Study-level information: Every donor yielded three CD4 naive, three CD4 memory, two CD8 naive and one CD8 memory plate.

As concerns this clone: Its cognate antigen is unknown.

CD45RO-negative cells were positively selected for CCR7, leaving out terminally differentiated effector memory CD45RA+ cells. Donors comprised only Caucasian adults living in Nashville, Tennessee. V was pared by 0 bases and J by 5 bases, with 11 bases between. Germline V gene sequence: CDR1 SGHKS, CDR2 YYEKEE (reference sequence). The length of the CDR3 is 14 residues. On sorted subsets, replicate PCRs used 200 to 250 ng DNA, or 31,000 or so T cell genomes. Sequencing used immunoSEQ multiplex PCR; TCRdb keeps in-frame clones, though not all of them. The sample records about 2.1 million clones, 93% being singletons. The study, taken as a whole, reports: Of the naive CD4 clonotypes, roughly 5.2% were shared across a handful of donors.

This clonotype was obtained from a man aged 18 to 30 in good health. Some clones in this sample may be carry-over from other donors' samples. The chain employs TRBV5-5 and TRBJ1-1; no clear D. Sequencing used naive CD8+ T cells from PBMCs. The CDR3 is CASSLVELQTEAFF. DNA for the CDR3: TGTGCCAGCAGCTTGGTAGAATTACAAACTGAAGCTTTCTTT.